This T cell receptor beta chain was identified in a study of regulatory T cells in long-lasting Graves disease (dated by TCRdb to 2020 to 2022). With regard to the full study: Persistent Graves' disease meant more than 5 years of antithyroid drug treatment with TSH receptor autoantibodies that stayed positive. Peripheral blood TCR sequencing and RNA sequencing compared persistent Graves' disease patients with newly diagnosed Graves' disease patients. The study was registered as a clinical trial and conducted in China. A total of about 33 samples underwent TCR sequencing, from roughly 13 patients with persistent Graves' disease and 20 or so patients with newly diagnosed Graves' disease. On average, persistent Graves' disease patients in the clinical cohort had been on antithyroid drugs for about 9.7 years. Summary of the overall study and its limitations: The authors acknowledged the small sample size as a limitation that may reduce accuracy. Persistent disease showed preferential use of TRBV28, TRBJ1-2 and TRBJ2-5, whereas newly diagnosed disease favored TRBV20-1 and TRBJ2-1. The study examined only peripheral blood because the primary lesion, thyroid tissue, could not be accessed. A larger number of public clonotypes was shared among persistent patients (approximately 2,500) than among newly diagnosed patients (around 870). Sequencing and analysis were restricted to the TCR beta chain. Compared with newly diagnosed patients, patients with persistent Graves' disease had lower TCR Shannon entropy and fewer highly expanded clones, which suggests clonal expansion.

The library was built by means of multiplex PCR. Sequencing took place on an Illumina HiSeq 4000. To build TCR beta libraries, CDR3 regions were amplified by Arm-PCR using iRepertoire HTBI primers. Before sequencing, the PCR products went through gel purification. In the paper's pipeline: Gene usage analysis of CDR3 amino acid clonotypes relied on the roughly 64 TRBV and 14 TRBJ segments identified across samples. Filtered high-quality paired reads were merged into contigs using COPE and FqMerger. BLAST was used to align contigs to the IMGT TRBV, TRBD and TRBJ reference genes, and CDR3 was defined following IMGT. Any clonotype with a frequency above 0.1% was counted as a highly expanded clone. Repertoire diversity was measured by Shannon entropy, and V-J evenness by the Gini coefficient. Clonotypes shared by more than one individual were considered public. The public reads were run again by TCRdb, first through fastp at Q25 and then through MiXCR, and only productive beta chains were kept. All rows with the same CDR3 protein become a single entry with the most common DNA and genes. These V and J calls derive from TCRdb rather than the authors' analysis. Counted in this sample were approximately 350,000 distinct CDR3 sequences; approximately 25% of them appeared once. The leading ten clones occupy approximately 28% of the sample.

Notes on this clonotype: This clone's antigen is unknown. A far larger clone is a single base away, which makes a read error likely.

Counted from cysteine to phenylalanine, this CDR3 has 17 amino acids. Here the CDR3 DNA is all that survives: 51 bases in frame from base 1. The germline V gene encodes CDR1 MNHEY and CDR2 SVGEGT. The time point label, read with the paper, signifies: persistent/refractory GD, antithyroid drugs over 5 years with positive TRAb. For both TCR sequencing and RNA sequencing, RNA was extracted from PBMCs using TRIzol. The diagnosis of Graves' disease followed American Thyroid Association guidelines. Patients were recruited from an endocrinology department in Xi'an, China. From each patient, around 8.3 milliliters of peripheral blood was collected into an EDTA anticoagulant tube. Ficoll Paque Plus density gradient separation was used to isolate PBMCs, and no further T cell sorting was done. An Agilent 2100 Bioanalyzer and agarose gel were used to check RNA quality, and a NanoDrop 2000 was used to measure RNA concentration.

Here the chain combines TRBV6-2 or TRBV6-3 and TRBJ1-6; 11 bases in between match TRBD1. This receptor was identified in a woman aged 35 to 49 with Graves disease. Donor details come from another sample of the same person, matched by shared clones. The material sequenced was peripheral blood mononuclear cells (PBMCs), taken when the disease was refractory, from a patient treated with antithyroid drugs. In nucleotide form, the sequence is TGTGCCAGCAGTTCATCCGGGACAGGGGGAAGAAGTTCACCCCTCCGCTTT. It is translated as CASSSSGTGGRSSPLRF.